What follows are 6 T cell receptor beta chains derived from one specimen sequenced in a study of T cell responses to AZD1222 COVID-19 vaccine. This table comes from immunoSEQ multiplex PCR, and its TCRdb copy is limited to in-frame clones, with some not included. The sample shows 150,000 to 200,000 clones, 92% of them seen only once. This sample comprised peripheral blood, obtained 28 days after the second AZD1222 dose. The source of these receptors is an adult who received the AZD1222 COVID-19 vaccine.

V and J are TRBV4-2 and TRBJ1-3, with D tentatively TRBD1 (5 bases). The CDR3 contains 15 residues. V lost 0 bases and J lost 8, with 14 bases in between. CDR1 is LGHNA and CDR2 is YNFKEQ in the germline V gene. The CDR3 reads CASSQDGTSRDTIYF. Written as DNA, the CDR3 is TGTGCCAGCAGCCAAGATGGGACGTCTAGGGACACCATATATTTT.

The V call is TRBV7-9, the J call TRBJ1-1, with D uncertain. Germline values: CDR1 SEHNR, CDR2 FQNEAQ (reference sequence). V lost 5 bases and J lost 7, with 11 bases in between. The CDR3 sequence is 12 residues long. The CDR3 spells CASSLRPVEAFF. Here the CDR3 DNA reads TGTGCCAGCAGCCTACGACCGGTTGAAGCTTTCTTT. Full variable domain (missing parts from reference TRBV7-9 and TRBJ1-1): DTGVSQNPRHKITKRGQNVTFRCDPISEHNRLYWYRQTLGQGPEFLTYFQNEAQLEKSRLLSDRFSAERPKGSFSTLEIQRTEQGDSAMYLCASSLRPVEAFFGQGTRLTVV.

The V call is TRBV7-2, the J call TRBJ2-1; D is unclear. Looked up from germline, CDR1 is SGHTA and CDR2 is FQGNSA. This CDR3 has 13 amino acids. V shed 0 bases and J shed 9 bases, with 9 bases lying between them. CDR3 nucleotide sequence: TGTGCCAGCAGCTTAGCGCATGGTGGTGAGCAGTTCTTC. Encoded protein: CASSLAHGGEQFF.

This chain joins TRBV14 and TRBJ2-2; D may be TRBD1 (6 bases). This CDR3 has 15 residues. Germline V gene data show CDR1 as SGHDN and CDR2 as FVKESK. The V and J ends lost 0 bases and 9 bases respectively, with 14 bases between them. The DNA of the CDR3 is TGTGCCAGCAGCCAAGACCATACAGGGTTCCGGGAGCTGTTTTTT. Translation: CASSQDHTGFRELFF.

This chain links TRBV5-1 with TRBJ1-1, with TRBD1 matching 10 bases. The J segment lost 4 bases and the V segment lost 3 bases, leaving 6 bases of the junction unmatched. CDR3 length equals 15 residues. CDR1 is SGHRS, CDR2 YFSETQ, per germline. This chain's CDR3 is CASSSGTGVPTEAFF. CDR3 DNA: TGCGCCAGCAGCTCCGGGACAGGGGTTCCCACTGAAGCTTTCTTT.

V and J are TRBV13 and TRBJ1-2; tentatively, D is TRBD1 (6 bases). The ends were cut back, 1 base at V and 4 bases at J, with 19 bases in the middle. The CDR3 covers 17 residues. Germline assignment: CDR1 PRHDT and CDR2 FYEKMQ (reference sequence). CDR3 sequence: CASSLEGTGGRSYGYTF. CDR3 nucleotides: TGTGCCAGCAGCTTAGAAGGGACGGGGGGCAGGAGCTATGGCTACACCTTC. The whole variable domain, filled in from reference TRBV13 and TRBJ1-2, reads AAGVIQSPRHLIKEKRETATLKCYPIPRHDTVYWYQQGPGQDPQFLISFYEKMQSDKGSIPDRFSAQQFSDYHSELNMSSLELGDSALYFCASSLEGTGGRSYGYTFGSGTRLTVV.